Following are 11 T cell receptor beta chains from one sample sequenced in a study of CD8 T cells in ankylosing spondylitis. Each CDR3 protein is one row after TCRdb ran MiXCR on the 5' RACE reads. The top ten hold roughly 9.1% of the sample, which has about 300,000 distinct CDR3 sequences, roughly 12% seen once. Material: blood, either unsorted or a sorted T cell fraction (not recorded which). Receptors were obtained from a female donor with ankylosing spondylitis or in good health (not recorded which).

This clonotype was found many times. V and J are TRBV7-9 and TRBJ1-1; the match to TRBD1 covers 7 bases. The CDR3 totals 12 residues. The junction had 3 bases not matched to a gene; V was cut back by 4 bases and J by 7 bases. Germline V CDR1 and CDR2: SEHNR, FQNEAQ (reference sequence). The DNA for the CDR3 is TGTGCCAGCAGCTGGGGGGACAGTGAAGCTTTCTTT. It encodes CASSWGDSEAFF.

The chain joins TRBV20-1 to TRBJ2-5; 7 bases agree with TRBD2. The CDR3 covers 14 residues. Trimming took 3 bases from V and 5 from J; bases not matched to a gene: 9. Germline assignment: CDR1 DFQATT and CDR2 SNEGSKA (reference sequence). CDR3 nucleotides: TGCAGTGCTAGGAAGGGAGGGGTAGGGGAGACCCAGTACTTC. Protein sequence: CSARKGGVGETQYF.

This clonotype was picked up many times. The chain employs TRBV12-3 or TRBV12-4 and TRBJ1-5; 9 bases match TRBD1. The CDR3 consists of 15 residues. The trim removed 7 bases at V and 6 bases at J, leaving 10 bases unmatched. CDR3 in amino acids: CASTPTGGGGQPQHF. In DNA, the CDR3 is TGTGCCAGCACCCCAACAGGGGGCGGAGGTCAGCCCCAGCATTTT.

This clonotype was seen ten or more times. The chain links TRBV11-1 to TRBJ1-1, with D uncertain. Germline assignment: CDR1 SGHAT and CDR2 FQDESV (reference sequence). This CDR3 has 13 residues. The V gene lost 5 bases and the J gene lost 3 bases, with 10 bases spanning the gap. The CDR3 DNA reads TGTGCCAGCAGCCCCGCAGCGGACACTGAAGCTTTCTTT. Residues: CASSPAADTEAFF.

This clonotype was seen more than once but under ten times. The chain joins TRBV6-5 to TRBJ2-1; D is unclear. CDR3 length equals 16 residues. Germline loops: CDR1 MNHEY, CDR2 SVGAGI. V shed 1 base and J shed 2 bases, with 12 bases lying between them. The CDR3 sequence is CASSYLPTGPYNEQFF. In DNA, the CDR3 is TGTGCCAGCAGTTACTTACCTACTGGTCCCTACAATGAGCAGTTCTTC.

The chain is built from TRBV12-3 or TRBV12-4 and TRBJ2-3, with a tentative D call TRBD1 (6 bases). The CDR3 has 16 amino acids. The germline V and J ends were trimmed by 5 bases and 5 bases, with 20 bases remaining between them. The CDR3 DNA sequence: TGTGCCAGCAGTCGGGTTAGGACAGCCATACGAGATACGCAGTATTTT. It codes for CASSRVRTAIRDTQYF.

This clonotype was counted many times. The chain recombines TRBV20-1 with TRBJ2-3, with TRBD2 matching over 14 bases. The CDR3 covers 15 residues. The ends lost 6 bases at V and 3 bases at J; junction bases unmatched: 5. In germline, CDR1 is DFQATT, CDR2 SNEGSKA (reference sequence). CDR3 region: CSARTSGGFTDTQYF. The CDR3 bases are TGCAGTGCCCGGACTAGCGGGGGGTTTACAGATACGCAGTATTTT.

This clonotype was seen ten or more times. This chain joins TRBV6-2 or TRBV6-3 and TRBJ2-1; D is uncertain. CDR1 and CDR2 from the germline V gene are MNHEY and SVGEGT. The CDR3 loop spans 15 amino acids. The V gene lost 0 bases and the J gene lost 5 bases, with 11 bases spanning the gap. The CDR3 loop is CASSYSVLLDNEQFF. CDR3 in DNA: TGTGCCAGCAGTTACTCCGTGCTCCTAGACAATGAGCAGTTCTTC.

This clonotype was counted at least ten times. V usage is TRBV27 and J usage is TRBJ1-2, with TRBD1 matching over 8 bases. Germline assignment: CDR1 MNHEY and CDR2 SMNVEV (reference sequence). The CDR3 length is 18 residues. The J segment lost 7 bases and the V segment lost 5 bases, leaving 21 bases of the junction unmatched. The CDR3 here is CASSSPDRGRSGLGGYTF. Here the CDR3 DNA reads TGTGCCAGCAGTAGCCCTGACAGGGGCCGGTCGGGTTTAGGTGGCTACACCTTC.

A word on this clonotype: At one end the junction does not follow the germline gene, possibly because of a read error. The DNA for the CDR3 is TGTGCCAGCAGCTCAGAGGGGAGTTCCTTCAATGAGCAGTTCTTC. Protein sequence: CASSSEGSSFNEQFF. This chain connects TRBV7-2 to TRBJ2-1; D is tentatively TRBD1 or TRBD2 (5 bases each). Germline loops: CDR1 SGHTA, CDR2 FQGNSA. The length of the CDR3 is 15 residues.

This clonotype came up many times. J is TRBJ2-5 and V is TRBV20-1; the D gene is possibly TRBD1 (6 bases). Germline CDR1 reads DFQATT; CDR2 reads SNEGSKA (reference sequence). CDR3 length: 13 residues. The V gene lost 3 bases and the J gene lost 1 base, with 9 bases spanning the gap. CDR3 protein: CSARGALQETQYF. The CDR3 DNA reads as TGCAGTGCTAGGGGGGCCCTCCAAGAGACCCAGTACTTC.